Each of the 14 T cell receptor beta chains below was sequenced from the same sample in a study of T cell responses to AZD1222 COVID-19 vaccine. TCRdb's table, derived via immunoSEQ multiplex PCR, lists solely in-frame clones and lacks some. The sample includes about 75,000 clones, around 86% of them seen just once. Sequenced material: peripheral blood, taken 28 days after the second AZD1222 dose. Receptors originate from an adult who received the AZD1222 COVID-19 vaccine.

The rearrangement joins TRBV21-1 to TRBJ2-3; the D call of TRBD1 is as the table states it, not checked on the DNA. TRBV21-1 is a pseudogene locus. The CDR3 spans 15 residues. CDR3 in DNA: TGTGCCAGCAGCAAAGGGGACAGGCACACAGATACGCAGTATTTT. Protein: CASSKGDRHTDTQYF.

The J gene is TRBJ1-2, the V gene TRBV29-1; a possible D gene is TRBD1 (5 bases). Per the germline V gene, CDR1 is SQVTM and CDR2 is ANQGSEA. The CDR3 spans 13 residues. V was pared by 7 bases and J by 4 bases, with 16 bases between. DNA for the CDR3: TGCAGCGCCTCCCTGGGGGACCTCTATGGCTACACCTTC. Its translation: CSASLGDLYGYTF.

V is TRBV2 and J is TRBJ2-2; no definite D call. The CDR3 sequence is 15 residues long. Germline V gene sequence: CDR1 SNHLY, CDR2 FYNNEI. Trimming shortened V by 3 bases and J by 3 bases, and 11 bases separated the two germline ends. CDR3 nucleotides: TGTGCCAGCAGTGATCCCCAGGTCCACACCGGGGAGCTGTTTTTT. This codes for CASSDPQVHTGELFF. The complete variable domain, with remaining parts taken from reference TRBV2 and TRBJ2-2, reads EPEVTQTPSHQVTQMGQEVILRCVPISNHLYFYWYRQILGQKVEFLVSFYNNEISEKSEIFDDQFSVERPDGSNFTLKIRSTKLEDSAMYFCASSDPQVHTGELFFGEGSRLTVL.

The rearrangement links TRBV6-1 to TRBJ2-3; D unclear. This CDR3 contains 14 residues. V was pared by 3 bases and J by 2 bases, with 9 bases between. Germline CDR1 is MNHNS and CDR2 is SASEGT. In DNA form, the CDR3 reads TGTGCCAGCAGTGAGGGCACTGCCACAGATACGCAGTATTTT. Its translation: CASSEGTATDTQYF.

This chain uses TRBV7-2 with TRBJ2-2, with 12 bases aligning to TRBD1. This CDR3 region has 16 residues. With 3 bases clipped from V and 6 bases from J, the junction kept 5 bases outside the gene matches. Germline V gene lookup returns CDR1 SGHTA and CDR2 FQGNSA. CDR3 region: CASSFLGQGAAGELFF. In DNA form, the CDR3 reads TGTGCCAGCAGCTTTCTGGGACAGGGGGCGGCCGGGGAGCTGTTTTTT.

The V and J genes are TRBV21-1 and TRBJ1-4. TRBV21-1 corresponds to a pseudogene. The length of the CDR3 is 16 residues. The CDR3 DNA reads TGTGCCAGCAGCAAGGGTTTGCCTCGAGGGGATGAAAAACTGTTTTTT. It yields the protein CASSKGLPRGDEKLFF.

V usage is TRBV28 and J usage is TRBJ1-2; 7 bases fit TRBD1. Unmatched junction bases numbered 18, after V lost 5 bases and J lost 12 bases. Germline V gives CDR1 MDHEN, CDR2 SYDVKM. The CDR3 runs to 15 residues. The CDR3 coding sequence is TGTGCCAGCAGTCCCCCCCCGATCAGACAGGGTGGGCACACCTTC. Its protein product is CASSPPPIRQGGHTF.

Only one count was recorded for this clone. V is TRBV6-1 and J is TRBJ1-2; D not resolved. Germline V gene data show CDR1 as MNHNS and CDR2 as SASEGT. V lost 2 bases and J lost 8, with 15 bases in between. This CDR3 contains 14 residues. The CDR3 nucleotides are TGTGCCAGCAGTGAATTCTACAGCGCTCGGGGCTACACCTTC. It is translated as CASSEFYSARGYTF.

The chain employs TRBV5-6 and TRBJ2-7; tentative D call: TRBD2 (6 bases). Germline V gene sequence: CDR1 SGHDT, CDR2 YYEEEE. There are 16 residues in the CDR3. Trimming pared 1 base from V and 3 bases from J, leaving 17 bases between. The CDR3 bases are TGTGCCAGCAGCTTGCCCTACCCGGGAGAGAGCTACGAGCAGTACTTC. This sequence encodes CASSLPYPGESYEQYF.

This clone has more than one count but fewer than ten. The chain links TRBV10-3 to TRBJ1-2, with unresolved D. CDR1 is ENHRY, CDR2 SYGVKD, per germline. This CDR3 comprises 14 residues. With 4 bases removed from V and 5 bases from J, the gap between germline ends came to 14 bases. CDR3 bases: TGTGCCATCAGTGTTCAGATCACGGGGTATGGCTACACCTTC. Its protein product is CAISVQITGYGYTF.

The chain uses TRBV5-1 and TRBJ1-1, with 9 bases aligning to TRBD1. Trimming at V came to 0 bases and at J to 3 bases, leaving 12 bases not matched to a gene. The V gene's germline CDR1 is SGHRS and CDR2 YFSETQ. The CDR3 consists of 18 residues. As DNA, the CDR3 is TGCGCCAGCAGCTTGGAAGCGGGACAGGGAGTCTTGGACACTGAAGCTTTCTTT. This encodes CASSLEAGQGVLDTEAFF.

This sequence joins TRBV7-3 and TRBJ1-2; 8 nucleotides match TRBD1. Germline V gives CDR1 SGHTA, CDR2 FQGTGA. The CDR3 runs 18 residues. The ends lost 2 bases at V and 4 bases at J; junction bases unmatched: 15. CDR3 DNA: TGTGCCAGCAGCTTAGTCAAGGACAGGGTGCGAACCTTCTATGGCTACACCTTC. This translates into CASSLVKDRVRTFYGYTF. The whole variable domain, filled in from reference TRBV7-3 and TRBJ1-2, reads GAGVSQTPSNKVTEKGKYVELRCDPISGHTALYWYRQSLGQGPEFLIYFQGTGAADDSGLPNDRFFAVRPEGSVSTLKIQRTERGDSAVYLCASSLVKDRVRTFYGYTFGSGTRLTVV.

The chain has TRBV6-5 and TRBJ1-1; TRBD1 aligns across 8 bases. Germline CDR1 is MNHEY and CDR2 is SVGAGI. The CDR3 sequence is 15 residues long. Trimming at V came to 10 bases and at J to 4 bases, leaving 14 bases not matched to a gene. As DNA, the CDR3 is TGTGCCACCGGCGCACGGACAGGGAAGGCCACTGAAGCTTTCTTT. Its protein is CATGARTGKATEAFF.

This clone was counted between two and nine times. V and J are TRBV19 and TRBJ2-2; weak D call: TRBD1 (5 bases). Germline V gene sequence: CDR1 LNHDA, CDR2 SQIVND (reference sequence). The CDR3 spans 14 residues. V lost 9 bases and J 2 bases, leaving 13 bases between the germline ends. DNA for the CDR3: TGTGCCAGCCATGACAGATCAAACACCGGGGAGCTGTTTTTT. Protein: CASHDRSNTGELFF.